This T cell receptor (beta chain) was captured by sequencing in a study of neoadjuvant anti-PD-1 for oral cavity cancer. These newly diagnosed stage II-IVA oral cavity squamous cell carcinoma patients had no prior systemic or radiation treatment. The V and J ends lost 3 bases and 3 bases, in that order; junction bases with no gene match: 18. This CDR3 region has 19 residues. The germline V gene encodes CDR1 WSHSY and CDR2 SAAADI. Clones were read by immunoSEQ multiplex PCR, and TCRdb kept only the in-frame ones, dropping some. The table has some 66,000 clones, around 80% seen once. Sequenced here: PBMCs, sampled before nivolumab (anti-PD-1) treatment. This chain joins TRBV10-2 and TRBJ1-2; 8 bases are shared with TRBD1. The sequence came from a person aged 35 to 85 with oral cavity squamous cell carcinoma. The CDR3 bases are TGCGCCAGCAGTGAAGGTCGGCGAATAGGACAGGGAATGGACTATGGCTACACCTTC. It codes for CASSEGRRIGQGMDYGYTF.